Here is one T cell receptor beta chain with its context. As yet, its antigen is unknown. The donors were part of the validation cohort, which consisted of more than 90 subjects and was separate from the first cohort of about 670 subjects. TCRdb's copy holds only in-frame clones and misses some; the assay was immunoSEQ multiplex PCR. The data hold more than 200,000 clones, with over 75% observed a single time. The record originates from a study of cytomegalovirus exposure and HLA in healthy donors. Findings of the study overall: There were a few CMV-associated chains whose specificity for CMV antigens was confirmed in vitro.

The germline gives CDR1 GTSNPN, CDR2 SVGIG (reference sequence). The CDR3 contains 14 residues. V lost 2 bases and J lost 4, with 12 bases in between. The receptor's source is a man between 18 and 35 years old in good health and CMV-seropositive. This chain joins TRBV30 and TRBJ1-5; the D gene is possibly TRBD1 (6 bases). The sequenced sample was PBMCs. CDR3 bases: TGTGCCTGGAGTCCAAACACAGGGAATCAGCCCCAGCATTTT. It codes for CAWSPNTGNQPQHF. Together with reference TRBV30 and TRBJ1-5, the CDR3 gives the full variable domain: SQTIHQWPATLVQPVGSPLSLECTVEGTSNPNLYWYRQAAGRGLQLLFYSVGIGQISSEVPQNLSASRPQDRQFILSSKKLLLSDSGFYLCAWSPNTGNQPQHFGDGTRLSIL.